Presented here are 18 T cell receptor beta chains from one specimen sequenced in a study of OX40 agonist ivuxolimab in advanced cancers. The protocol was immunoSEQ multiplex PCR, while the TCRdb copy is restricted to in-frame clones and leaves out a portion. The sample has 100,000 to 150,000 clones, around 93% seen once. The specimen was CD4+ or CD8+ T cells sorted from blood, collected in a trial of the OX40 agonist ivuxolimab. The source of these receptors is an adult with an advanced solid tumor such as melanoma, head and neck, liver or kidney cancer.

The chain is built from TRBV10-3 and TRBJ2-1; D is possibly TRBD1 or TRBD2 (5 bases each). The CDR3 is made up of 15 amino acids. The V gene lost 10 bases and the J gene lost 4 bases, with 20 bases spanning the gap. Germline loops: CDR1 ENHRY, CDR2 SYGVKD. The CDR3 nucleotides are TGTGCCACCCTAGGGACGGGACGTCAATACAATGAGCAGTTCTTC. Translating it yields CATLGTGRQYNEQFF.

J is TRBJ2-7 and V is TRBV9, with 7 bases identical to TRBD1. From germline, CDR1 is SGDLS and CDR2 YYNGEE. V was clipped by 4 bases and J by 2 bases; unmatched bases: 9. The CDR3 runs to 15 residues. The CDR3 loop reads CASSPHDRVTYEQYF. In DNA, the CDR3 is TGTGCCAGCAGCCCTCACGACAGGGTTACCTACGAGCAGTACTTC.

The V and J genes are TRBV7-3 and TRBJ2-2; 8 nucleotides match TRBD2. This CDR3 has 15 amino acids. The V gene end was trimmed by 5 bases and the J gene end by 4 bases; junction bases not matched to a gene: 6. Per the germline V gene, CDR1 is SGHTA and CDR2 is FQGTGA. CDR3 in amino acids: CASSPGLAATGELFF. The CDR3 region has the DNA TGTGCCAGCAGCCCCGGACTAGCTGCCACCGGGGAGCTGTTTTTT.

The chain is built from TRBV28 and TRBJ1-2, with a possible D match to TRBD1 (5 bases). Germline CDR1 and CDR2: MDHEN and SYDVKM. This CDR3 contains 17 residues. The V end lost 7 bases, the J end lost 8 bases, and 29 bases lay between the germline ends. The CDR3, as DNA: TGTGCCAGCACCGACCATTCCGCGGGACGCTCCGTTGGGGGCTACACCTTC. Its translation is CASTDHSAGRSVGGYTF.

This sequence joins TRBV12-1 and TRBJ1-2. TRBV12-1 is an annotated pseudogene. There are 9 residues in the CDR3. DNA for the CDR3: TGTGCCAGCAGCTTGGGTCTCTCCTTC. Amino acid sequence: CASSLGLSF.

CDR3 DNA: TGTGCCAGCAGTTTCGATGACGAGCAGTTCTTC. Its translation is CASSFDDEQFF. The chain couples TRBV6-6 to TRBJ2-1; D is undetermined. Trimming pared 4 bases from V and 10 bases from J, leaving 8 bases between. CDR1 is MNHNY, CDR2 SVGAGI, per germline (reference sequence). CDR3 length: 11 amino acids.

This chain joins TRBV11-3 and TRBJ1-1; D possibly corresponds to TRBD1 (6 bases). Trimming took 3 bases from V and 8 from J, leaving 13 bases between them. The CDR3 is 13 residues long. Germline values: CDR1 SGHNT, CDR2 YENEEA. The CDR3 nucleotides are TGTGCCAGCAGCTTCCTATCTGGGACAGAAGCTTTCTTT. Its protein product is CASSFLSGTEAFF.

V usage is TRBV18 and J usage is TRBJ1-5; the D is unclear. V was cut by 5 bases and J by 0 bases, with 8 bases left in between. CDR1 is KGHSH, CDR2 LQKENI, per germline. The CDR3 has 14 residues. CDR3 residues: CASSTRSSNQPQHF. The CDR3 nucleotides are TGTGCCAGCTCAACAAGGAGTAGCAATCAGCCCCAGCATTTT. Supplemented by reference TRBV18 and TRBJ1-5, the full variable domain reads NAGVMQNPRHLVRRRGQEARLRCSPMKGHSHVYWYRQLPEEGLKFMVYLQKENIIDESGMPKERFSAEFPKEGPSILRIQQVVRGDSAAYFCASSTRSSNQPQHFGDGTRLSIL.

V and J are TRBV6-6 and TRBJ1-3; D gene ambiguous. This CDR3 spans 15 amino acids. Germline V gives CDR1 MNHNY, CDR2 SVGAGI (reference sequence). V was cut by 0 bases and J by 0 bases, with 6 bases left in between. The CDR3 DNA sequence: TGTGCCAGCAGTTACTCCGGAACCTCTGGAAACACCATATATTTT. This gives the protein CASSYSGTSGNTIYF.

About this clone: Other DNA sequences in this specimen translate into the identical CDR3. The V call is TRBV6-5, the J call TRBJ1-5; perhaps TRBD1 as D (6 bases). V was cut by 9 bases and J by 1 base, with 13 bases left in between. The CDR3 spans 14 residues. The germline V gene has CDR1 MNHEY and CDR2 SVGAGI. DNA for the CDR3: TGTGCCAGTAGTCCTCAGGGGAGCAATCAGCCCCAGCATTTT. Translating gives CASSPQGSNQPQHF.

The chain recombines TRBV7-2 with TRBJ1-1; D is perhaps TRBD1 (6 bases). In germline, CDR1 is SGHTA, CDR2 FQGNSA. Trimming cost V 5 bases and J 1 base, with 11 bases left between them. The CDR3 contains 14 residues. As DNA, the CDR3 is TGTGCCAGCAGCCCACAGGGACCGAACACTGAAGCTTTCTTT. It codes for CASSPQGPNTEAFF.

The CDR3 nucleotides read TGTGCCAGCAGCTTCCCGGGACTAGCGAACAATGAGCAGTTCTTC. As protein: CASSFPGLANNEQFF. The V call is TRBV5-6, the J call TRBJ2-1; 10 bases are shared with TRBD2. The germline V gene encodes CDR1 SGHDT and CDR2 YYEEEE. CDR3 length: 15 residues. V lost 2 bases to trimming and J lost 5 bases; unmatched junction nucleotides: 4.

The rearrangement links TRBV14 to TRBJ2-6, with 8 bases matching TRBD1. Germline V gene lookup returns CDR1 SGHDN and CDR2 FVKESK. V dropped 5 bases and J dropped 3; count of bases not matched to a gene: 9. This CDR3 comprises 17 residues. The CDR3 DNA sequence: TGTGCCAGCAGCGGATACAGGGGGTACTTTGGGGCCAACGTCCTGACTTTC. It encodes CASSGYRGYFGANVLTF.

The chain couples TRBV18 to TRBJ2-3, with D possibly TRBD1 on 6 matching bases. This CDR3 has 16 amino acids. The ends were cut back, 0 bases at V and 4 bases at J, with 14 bases in the middle. The V gene's germline CDR1 is KGHSH and CDR2 LQKENI. The CDR3 spells CASSPPRNRDADTQYF. Here the CDR3 DNA reads TGTGCCAGCTCACCACCGAGGAACAGGGATGCAGATACGCAGTATTTT.

J is TRBJ1-3 and V is TRBV25-1; 8 positions agree with TRBD1. The CDR3 is 17 residues long. CDR1 is MGHDK, CDR2 SYGVNS, per germline. The ends lost 2 bases at V and 14 bases at J; junction bases unmatched: 20. The CDR3 bases are TGTGCCAGCAGTGAAGGCTATTTAGGGACAGGAAAATTTCTTTTATATTTT. Its protein product is CASSEGYLGTGKFLLYF.

V gene TRBV28 combines with J gene TRBJ1-1; 7 bases are a match to TRBD1. Germline-derived CDR1 and CDR2 are MDHEN and SYDVKM. The CDR3 consists of 13 residues. V gave up 6 bases and J gave up 3 bases; unmatched junction bases: 4. The CDR3 sequence is CASRGQVHTEAFF. For the CDR3, the DNA is TGTGCCAGCAGAGGACAGGTCCACACTGAAGCTTTCTTT.

The gene calls are TRBV7-9 and TRBJ2-2, with D hard to call. The CDR3 has 13 amino acids. V lost 5 bases to trimming and J lost 4 bases, with 8 bases between them. CDR1 and CDR2 (germline): SEHNR, FQNEAQ (reference sequence). This CDR3 reads CASSPDTTGELFF. CDR3 coding DNA: TGTGCCAGCAGCCCAGACACCACCGGGGAGCTGTTTTTT.

V is TRBV6-1 and J is TRBJ2-3; 14 positions match TRBD2. The length of the CDR3 is 16 residues. Germline assignment: CDR1 MNHNS and CDR2 SASEGT. V dropped 4 bases and J dropped 5; count of bases not matched to a gene: 5. CDR3 sequence (DNA): TGTGCCAGCAGTGGACTAGCGGGAGGGCCAGGAGATACGCAGTATTTT. Translated: CASSGLAGGPGDTQYF.